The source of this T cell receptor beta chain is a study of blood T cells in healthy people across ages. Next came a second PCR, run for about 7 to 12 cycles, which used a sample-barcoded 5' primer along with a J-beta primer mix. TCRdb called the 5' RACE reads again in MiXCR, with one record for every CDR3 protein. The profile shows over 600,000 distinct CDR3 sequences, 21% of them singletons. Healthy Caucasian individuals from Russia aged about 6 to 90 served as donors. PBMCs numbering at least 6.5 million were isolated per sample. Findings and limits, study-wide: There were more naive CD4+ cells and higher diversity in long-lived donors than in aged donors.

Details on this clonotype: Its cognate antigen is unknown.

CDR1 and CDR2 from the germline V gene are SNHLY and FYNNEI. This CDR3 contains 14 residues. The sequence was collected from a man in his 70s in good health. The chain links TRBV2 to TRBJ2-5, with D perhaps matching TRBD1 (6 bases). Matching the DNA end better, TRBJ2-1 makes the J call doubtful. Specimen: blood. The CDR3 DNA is TGTGCCAGCAGTGCAAGCGCTACAGGGAATGAGCAGTTCTTC. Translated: CASSASATGNEQFF.